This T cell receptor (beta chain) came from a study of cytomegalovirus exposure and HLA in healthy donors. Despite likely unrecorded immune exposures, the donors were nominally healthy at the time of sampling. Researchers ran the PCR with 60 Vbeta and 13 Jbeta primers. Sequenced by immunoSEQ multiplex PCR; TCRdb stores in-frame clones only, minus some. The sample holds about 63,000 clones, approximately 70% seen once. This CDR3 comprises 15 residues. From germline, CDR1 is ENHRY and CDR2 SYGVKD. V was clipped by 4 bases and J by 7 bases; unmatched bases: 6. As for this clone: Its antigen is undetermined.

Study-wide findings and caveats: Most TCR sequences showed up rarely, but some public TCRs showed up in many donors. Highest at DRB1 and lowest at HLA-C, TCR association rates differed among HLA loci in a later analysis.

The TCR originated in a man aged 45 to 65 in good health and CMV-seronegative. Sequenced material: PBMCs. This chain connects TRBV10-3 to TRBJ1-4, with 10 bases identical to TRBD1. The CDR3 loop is CAISGTGTGAEKLFF. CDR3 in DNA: TGTGCCATCAGTGGGACCGGGACAGGGGCTGAAAAACTGTTTTTT.